These 9 T cell receptor beta chains were all obtained from the same sample, sequenced in a study of T cell responses to AZD1222 COVID-19 vaccine. Clones were sequenced by immunoSEQ multiplex PCR, and TCRdb holds only the in-frame ones, with some missing. The sample shows 200,000 or so clones, over 80% of them seen only once. This specimen consisted of peripheral blood, obtained on day 0 of AZD1222 vaccination. The receptors stem from an adult in good health.

The chain is built from TRBV3-1 (or the pseudogene TRBV3-2) and TRBJ1-5; 7 bases are shared with TRBD1. This CDR3 spans 15 amino acids. Trimming at V came to 4 bases and at J to 1 base, leaving 4 bases not matched to a gene. The germline V gene encodes CDR1 LGHDT and CDR2 YNNKEL (reference sequence). The CDR3 DNA reads TGTGCCAGCAGCCCAGGGACAGTGAGCAATCAGCCCCAGCATTTT. Its protein product is CASSPGTVSNQPQHF.

The chain recombines TRBV11-2 with TRBJ1-5; possibly TRBD1 for D (6 bases). V lost 4 bases, J lost 7 bases, and 14 bases lay in between. CDR3 length: 14 residues. Germline V lookup: CDR1 SGHAT, CDR2 FQNNGV. In DNA, the CDR3 is TGTGCCAGCAGCTCCGACAGGTCAGGACAGCCCCAGCATTTT. Amino acids: CASSSDRSGQPQHF.

V gene TRBV7-6 combines with J gene TRBJ2-5; 7 bases fit TRBD1. CDR1 and CDR2 from the germline V gene are SGHVS and FNYEAQ. J lost 5 bases, V lost 5 bases, and 14 bases had no gene match. This CDR3 is 16 amino acids long. This chain's CDR3 is CASSPTLDRVKETQYF. The CDR3 DNA sequence: TGTGCCAGCAGCCCGACGCTCGACAGGGTGAAGGAGACCCAGTACTTC.

J is TRBJ1-3 and V is TRBV7-8; D call uncertain. V was trimmed by 3 bases and J by 0 bases, leaving 15 bases between them. The CDR3 is made up of 17 amino acids. Germline-derived CDR1 and CDR2 are SGHVS and FQNEAQ. CDR3 in DNA: TGTGCCAGCAGCTTGGGGTCCGCGACTCTCTCTGGAAACACCATATATTTT. Encoded protein: CASSLGSATLSGNTIYF.

The chain employs TRBV7-8 and TRBJ1-6, with D possibly being TRBD1 (5 bases). Germline V gene lookup returns CDR1 SGHVS and CDR2 FQNEAQ. This CDR3 is 14 amino acids long. Trimming left V 5 bases short and J 7 bases short, with 12 bases between. CDR3 residues: CASSPGTSNSPLHF. In nucleotides, the CDR3 is TGTGCCAGCAGCCCCGGGACTTCCAATTCACCCCTCCACTTT.

The chain combines TRBV30 with TRBJ2-1; 16 positions match TRBD2. V was clipped by 2 bases and J by 14 bases; unmatched bases: 3. The CDR3 is made up of 13 amino acids. Germline values: CDR1 GTSNPN, CDR2 SVGIG (reference sequence). The CDR3 DNA follows: TGTGCCTGGAGTCCGGGACTAGCGGGGGGGGAGTTCTTC. Protein product: CAWSPGLAGGEFF.

This clone was detected once. J is TRBJ1-5 and V is TRBV6-4; 8 bases map to TRBD1. Trimming took 4 bases from V and 6 from J; bases not matched to a gene: 5. This CDR3 is built from 14 residues. Germline V gene sequence: CDR1 MRHNA, CDR2 SNTAGT. The DNA of the CDR3 is TGTGCCAGCAGTGCCCAGACAGGGGCTCAGCCCCAGCATTTT. This sequence encodes CASSAQTGAQPQHF.

The chain is built from TRBV2 and TRBJ2-2; maybe TRBD1 (7 bases). CDR3 length: 16 residues. The germline V gene encodes CDR1 SNHLY and CDR2 FYNNEI. V was shortened by 3 bases and J by 5 bases, with 16 bases between the two germline ends. The DNA for the CDR3 is TGTGCCAGCAGTGATCGGAGGGGGCGATCGACCGGGGAGCTGTTTTTT. Its protein is CASSDRRGRSTGELFF.

J is TRBJ1-2 and V is TRBV4-2; D gene ambiguous. Germline CDR1 LGHNA, CDR2 YNFKEQ. CDR3 size: 16 residues. V was clipped by 2 bases and J by 6 bases, with 19 bases between them. The DNA of the CDR3 is TGTGCCAGCAGCCAACCCCTCGGCCGGGGATTGCATGGCTACACCTTC. This translates into CASSQPLGRGLHGYTF.